A selection of T cell receptor beta chains follows, all from one sample in a study of cytotoxic CD8 clonotypes in ibrutinib-treated CLL. The data were produced by immunoSEQ multiplex PCR, yet TCRdb's version contains in-frame clones alone and is incomplete. This sample has 160,000 or so clones; approximately 84% occur once, and the top ten carry about 4.5%. The material sequenced was PBMCs, taken after 24 months of ibrutinib treatment. These receptors all come from a human donor with chronic lymphocytic leukemia. The conserved cysteine and the conserved F or W are not part of the CDR3 here. D genes are given only for firm matches.

TRBV5-1,TRBJ2-1,-,ASSASRRYNEQF
TRBV11-2,TRBJ1-5,TRBD1,ASSLQGARQPQH
TRBV7-9,TRBJ2-3,TRBD1,ASSQDRAYQY
TRBV6-5,TRBJ2-5,TRBD1,ASSRTGGVETQY
TRBV12-2,TRBJ2-7,-,ASRFGFLQESPHEQY
TRBV19,TRBJ1-1,-,ASSIPEVGTEAF
TRBV18,TRBJ1-1,TRBD1,ASSRIRDRTNTEAF
TRBV4-1,TRBJ1-2,-,ASSQEGHPNYGYT
TRBV19,TRBJ2-2,-,ASNGGLDSTGELF
TRBV5-1,TRBJ1-2,-,ASSPAWVNYGYT
TRBV29-1,TRBJ1-4,-,SVVSPRDGEKLF
TRBV14,TRBJ1-3,-,ASSPPGFSSGNTIY
TRBV21-1,TRBJ1-2,-,ASSKDPGAPYYGYT
TRBV30,TRBJ2-7,-,ALSGTRYEQY
TRBV13,TRBJ1-2,-,ASSFSGPPRGYT
TRBV2,TRBJ2-1,-,ASSWAVYNEQF
TRBV6-6,TRBJ1-1,-,ASSPFRTENTEAF
TRBV19,TRBJ1-5,TRBD1,ASKDRGQVGNQPQH
TRBV1,TRBJ2-7,-,TSSQVPRGTSGYEQY
TRBV9,TRBJ2-2,-,ASSVGQTTGELF
TRBV16,TRBJ1-2,-,ASSRLGDGGYT
TRBV9,TRBJ1-1,-,ASSVVAENTEAF
TRBV11-1,TRBJ2-1,TRBD1,ASSLAMGTGGYNEQF
TRBV6-5,TRBJ1-4,-,ASSYSVGGPEKLF
TRBV27,TRBJ2-3,TRBD1,ASSLGLGRDRAQY
TRBV7-8,TRBJ2-1,TRBD2,ASSFSGGAGEQF
TRBV5-6,TRBJ1-2,TRBD1,ASSLSGRRDRAYGYT
TRBV7-3,TRBJ1-5,-,ASHLTAGNNQPQH
TRBV5-1,TRBJ1-2,-,ASSFQANYGYT
TRBV5-6,TRBJ1-5,-,ASSFRTGNQPQH
TRBV28,TRBJ2-7,-,ASSGQGRGAEQY
TRBV30,TRBJ2-7,-,AWSSGTDYEQY
TRBV4-2,TRBJ2-1,TRBD2,ASSQRTSHEQF
TRBV7-3,TRBJ2-7,-,ASSSGGSEQY
TRBV28,TRBJ1-2,-,ASSFPPSDYT
TRBV19,TRBJ1-2,TRBD1,ASSDRGYGYT
TRBV6-1,TRBJ2-7,TRBD2,ASTVAGGPRNEQY
TRBV7-3,TRBJ2-7,TRBD1,ASSLGQVHEQY
TRBV7-8,TRBJ1-4,TRBD1,ASSSNRGRNEKLF
TRBV6-1,TRBJ2-1,-,ASSEGTSSYNEQF
TRBV2,TRBJ2-1,TRBD1,ASSGGTGFYNEQF
TRBV6-5,TRBJ2-1,-,ASRASAQYYNEQF
TRBV5-1,TRBJ2-2,-,ASSLAASNTGELF
TRBV5-3,TRBJ1-6,TRBD1,ARSSKPGGSNNSPLH
TRBV11-1,TRBJ1-5,-,ASSLSANQPQH
TRBV6-5,TRBJ1-4,-,ASSPQGNEKLF
TRBV11-1,TRBJ2-3,TRBD2,ASSWDLAGAVDTQY
TRBV14,TRBJ1-5,-,ASSQGVNQPQH
TRBV30,TRBJ2-1,TRBD2,AYHSGGLYNEQF
TRBV19,TRBJ2-5,-,ASSIFLVGQETQY
TRBV19,TRBJ1-3,-,ASSMPAGENTIY
TRBV6-1,TRBJ1-3,TRBD1,ASKPYRGSGNTIY
TRBV13,TRBJ1-5,-,ASSLRFNQPQH
TRBV6-1,TRBJ2-1,TRBD1,ATSTGALNEQF
TRBV19,TRBJ1-5,-,ASNSLLDQPQH
TRBV10-2,TRBJ1-5,TRBD1,ASSGQGGQPQH
TRBV18,TRBJ2-2,-,ASSVRNTGELF